Below, 19 T cell receptor beta chains from the same sample are listed, as sequenced in a study of regulatory T cells in long-lasting Graves disease. This sample's time point: persistent/refractory GD, antithyroid drugs over 5 years with positive TRAb. PBMC-extracted RNA yielded the TCR library. Sequencing libraries for TCR beta were prepared with iRepertoire HTBI primers and Arm-PCR of CDR3 regions. TCRdb re-called the multiplex PCR reads through MiXCR, storing one row per CDR3 protein. Among 700,000 or so distinct CDR3 sequences, about 30% were seen once, and the ten largest hold about 40%. Sequenced material: peripheral blood mononuclear cells (PBMCs), taken when the disease was refractory, from a patient treated with antithyroid drugs. The receptors were gathered from a female donor with Graves disease.

The chain uses TRBV29-1 and TRBJ1-5, with 7 bases aligning to TRBD1. Germline V gives CDR1 SQVTM, CDR2 ANQGSEA. The CDR3 has 15 amino acids. The junction had 9 bases not matched to a gene; V was cut back by 5 bases and J by 2 bases. The CDR3 spells CSVRQGLSRNQPQHF. The CDR3 coding sequence is TGCAGCGTTCGACAGGGACTTTCCCGCAATCAGCCCCAGCATTTT. Full variable domain (rest looked up from reference TRBV29-1 and TRBJ1-5): SAVISQKPSRDICQRGTSLTIQCQVDSQVTMMFWYRQQPGQSLTLIATANQGSEATYESGFVIDKFPISRPNLTFSTLTVSNMSPEDSSIYLCSVRQGLSRNQPQHFGDGTRLSIL.

This clonotype was recorded a few times. This sequence joins TRBV5-8 and TRBJ1-1, with D possibly matching TRBD1 (6 bases). From germline, CDR1 is SGHTS and CDR2 YDEGEE. V shed 5 bases and J shed 1 base, with 12 bases lying between them. The CDR3 length is 14 residues. This CDR3 is CASRPRGANTEAFF. CDR3 nucleotide sequence: TGTGCCAGCAGACCGAGGGGGGCGAACACTGAAGCTTTCTTT. Supplemented by reference TRBV5-8 and TRBJ1-1, the full variable domain reads EAGVTQSPTHLIKTRGQQATLRCSPISGHTSVYWYQQALGLGLQFLLWYDEGEERNRGNFPPRFSGRQFPNYSSELNVNALELEDSALYLCASRPRGANTEAFFGQGTRLTVV.

In the case of this clonotype: A much larger clone lies one base from this, so it may be a read error. The chain joins TRBV12-3 or TRBV12-4 to TRBJ1-1; no firm D call. Trimming left V 3 bases short and J 6 bases short, with 8 bases between. The CDR3 is 12 amino acids. In DNA form, the CDR3 reads TGTGCCAGCAGTTTGTCGCCGGCTGAAGCTTTCTTT. Protein: CASSLSPAEAFF.

This clonotype showed up many times. The V call is TRBV5-1, the J call TRBJ1-2; possible D gene TRBD1, 6 bases. There are 14 residues in the CDR3. Deletions cut 0 bases from V and 6 bases from J, with 12 bases between. Germline lookup yields CDR1 SGHRS and CDR2 YFSETQ. The CDR3 DNA sequence: TGCGCCAGCAGCTTGGCCGTAGGGGACAATGGCTACACCTTC. This encodes CASSLAVGDNGYTF.

This clonotype was counted at least ten times. The V gene is TRBV6-2 or TRBV6-3, the J gene TRBJ2-5; 14 bases align to TRBD2. Looked up from germline, CDR1 is MNHEY and CDR2 is SVGEGT. Germline trimming cut 6 bases from V and 1 base from J; bases unmatched to any gene: 10. This CDR3 is 18 amino acids long. The CDR3 nucleotides are TGTGCCAGCAGCACCCTCGGACTAGCGGGAGGTACCCAAGAGACCCAGTACTTC. Amino acid sequence: CASSTLGLAGGTQETQYF.

A few counts support this clonotype. The rearrangement links TRBV7-8 to TRBJ1-2; D perhaps matches TRBD1 (5 bases). Between the trimmed V and J ends, which lost 0 bases and 8 bases, there was a span of 13 bases. This CDR3 contains 14 residues. CDR1 and CDR2 (germline): SGHVS, FQNEAQ. The CDR3 here is CASSLASREDGYTF. The CDR3 DNA reads as TGTGCCAGCAGCTTAGCGAGCAGGGAGGACGGCTACACCTTC.

The sample holds one count of this clonotype. The chain recombines TRBV5-1 with TRBJ1-2; 10 bases align to TRBD1. Germline CDR1 is SGHRS and CDR2 is YFSETQ. CDR3 length: 13 residues. V was pared by 8 bases and J by 5 bases, with 6 bases of the junction left unmatched. For the CDR3, the DNA is TGCGCCAGAACCCCGGGACAGGGGTATGGCTACACCTTC. It specifies CARTPGQGYGYTF.

On this clonotype itself: One base away lies a much larger clone, so this may be a sequencing read error. The chain links TRBV6-1 to TRBJ1-2, with TRBD1 matching 7 bases. The CDR3 loop spans 15 amino acids. After removal of 2 bases from V and 7 bases from J, the junction contained 10 bases not matched to a gene. Germline V gene lookup returns CDR1 MNHNS and CDR2 SASEGT. The DNA for the CDR3 is TGTGCCAGCAGTGAAATTAGAACAGGGGTACTTGGCTACACCTTC. Residues: CASSEIRTGVLGYTF.

This clonotype was found once. The chain joins TRBV5-1 to TRBJ1-1; no clear D gene. Germline CDR1 reads SGHRS; CDR2 reads YFSETQ. The germline V and J ends were trimmed by 4 bases and 2 bases, with 15 bases remaining between them. The CDR3 has 15 amino acids. This CDR3 is CASSLYGKANTEAFF. The CDR3 DNA sequence: TGCGCCAGCAGCCTTTACGGGAAAGCCAACACTGAAGCTTTCTTT.

This clonotype occurred many times. V is TRBV11-2 and J is TRBJ2-7; D possibly corresponds to TRBD2 (6 bases). Germline values: CDR1 SGHAT, CDR2 FQNNGV. This CDR3 comprises 15 residues. The ends were cut back, 5 bases at V and 2 bases at J, with 16 bases in the middle. The CDR3 DNA is TGTGCCAGCAGCCCGGTGGCGGGAATCACCTACGAGCAGTACTTC. Translating gives CASSPVAGITYEQYF.

The sample holds a few counts of this clonotype. The chain couples TRBV5-1 to TRBJ1-4; D not resolved. V lost 1 base to trimming and J lost 5 bases, with 18 bases between them. Germline V gene data show CDR1 as SGHRS and CDR2 as YFSETQ. This CDR3 has 17 amino acids. The CDR3: CASSLSRVQETNEKLFF. The CDR3, as DNA: TGCGCCAGCAGCTTGTCAAGGGTTCAGGAGACCAATGAAAAACTGTTTTTT.

The chain employs TRBV28 and TRBJ2-7; 9 bases agree with TRBD1. Germline lookup yields CDR1 MDHEN and CDR2 SYDVKM. After removal of 5 bases from V and 7 bases from J, the junction contained 15 bases not matched to a gene. This CDR3 is built from 16 residues. CDR3 nucleotides: TGTGCCAGCAGTGAAGCGCGGGACAGGGCCCTCTGGGAGCAGTACTTC. This codes for CASSEARDRALWEQYF.

This clonotype was detected ten times or more. The J gene is TRBJ1-1, the V gene TRBV28, with D perhaps matching TRBD1 (5 bases). With 4 bases removed from V and 1 base from J, the gap between germline ends came to 13 bases. The V gene's germline CDR1 is MDHEN and CDR2 SYDVKM. The CDR3 has 15 amino acids. The CDR3 sequence is CASSSRWGKNTEAFF. Here the CDR3 DNA reads TGTGCCAGCAGTTCCCGTTGGGGGAAGAACACTGAAGCTTTCTTT.

The CDR3 nucleotides are TGTGCCAGCAGTTTGCACAGGGGAATTTCTGGGGCCAACGTCCTGACTTTC. This translates into CASSLHRGISGANVLTF. This chain joins TRBV12-3 or TRBV12-4 and TRBJ2-6, with 7 bases identical to TRBD1. V lost 3 bases and J lost 1; bases outside the gene matches: 6. The CDR3 is made up of 17 amino acids.

V and J are TRBV11-2 and TRBJ2-7; 9 bases agree with TRBD1. The CDR3 length is 18 residues. The V gene end was trimmed by 0 bases and the J gene end by 4 bases; junction bases not matched to a gene: 13. Germline values: CDR1 SGHAT, CDR2 FQNNGV. The CDR3 is CASSLDLGIPDRGYEQYF. In DNA form, the CDR3 reads TGTGCCAGCAGCTTAGATCTAGGGATCCCGGACAGGGGTTACGAGCAGTACTTC.

The J gene is TRBJ1-1, the V gene TRBV6-5; D is uncertain. The CDR3 has 14 amino acids. Germline V gene lookup returns CDR1 MNHEY and CDR2 SVGAGI. Trimming pared 2 bases from V and 1 base from J, leaving 8 bases between. CDR3 loop: CASSYGQKNTEAFF. CDR3 coding DNA: TGTGCCAGCAGTTACGGGCAGAAGAACACTGAAGCTTTCTTT.

This chain uses TRBV11-1 with TRBJ2-2; tentatively, D is TRBD1 or TRBD2 (6 bases each). The CDR3 has 16 residues. The germline V gene has CDR1 SGHAT and CDR2 FQDESV (reference sequence). Trimming cost V 2 bases and J 5 bases, with 15 bases left between them. DNA of the CDR3: TGTGCCAGCAGCTTAAGGTTCCGGGGGCCAACCGGGGAGCTGTTTTTT. Protein: CASSLRFRGPTGELFF.

This clonotype has more than one count but fewer than ten. The chain joins TRBV28 to TRBJ1-1; unclear D gene. CDR3 length: 11 residues. Between the trimmed V and J ends, which lost 3 bases and 8 bases, there was a span of 7 bases. Per germline, CDR1 MDHEN and CDR2 SYDVKM. Here the CDR3 DNA reads TGTGCCAGCAGTTTGCAGCTGGAAGCTTTCTTT. Translated: CASSLQLEAFF.

J is TRBJ2-2 and V is TRBV3-1, with 15 bases identical to TRBD2. CDR1 is LGHDT and CDR2 is YNNKEL in the germline V gene (reference sequence). Trimming at V came to 4 bases and at J to 7 bases, leaving 7 bases not matched to a gene. The CDR3 spans 17 residues. The CDR3 sequence: CASSPRTSGRAVGELFF. The CDR3 coding sequence is TGTGCCAGCAGCCCCCGGACTAGCGGGAGGGCCGTCGGGGAGCTGTTTTTT. The variable domain in full, completed from reference TRBV3-1 and TRBJ2-2, reads DTAVSQTPKYLVTQMGNDKSIKCEQNLGHDTMYWYKQDSKKFLKIMFSYNNKELIINETVPNRFSPKSPDKAHLNLHINSLELGDSAVYFCASSPRTSGRAVGELFFGEGSRLTVL.